The present T cell receptor beta chain was sequenced within a study of T cells in Graves' hyperthyroidism and ophthalmopathy. Study findings and constraints: Appearing also in blood were most of the thyroid clonotypes expanded above 0.001.

The germline gives CDR1 LNHDA, CDR2 SQIVND (reference sequence). The CDR3 is made up of 15 amino acids. The investigators amplified TCR beta CDR3 regions from RNA transcripts. The TCR CDR3 first-round RT-PCR relied on the HTBI primer set. TCRdb reprocessed the multiplex PCR reads via MiXCR and lists one record per CDR3 protein. The data contain about 570,000 distinct CDR3 sequences, 46% of them singletons. Regarding this clonotype: Its antigen is unidentified. One end of the junction is discordant with germline, which a read error may explain.

Diagnoses were made from clinical symptoms, serum measures (thyroxine and TRAb), thyroid ultrasound and orbital computed tomography. The origin of this receptor is an adult woman with Graves' disease, either hyperthyroidism or ophthalmopathy (not recorded which). This chain links TRBV19 with TRBJ1-5; D is uncertain. The sequencing sample was made of peripheral blood or thyroid tissue (not recorded which). CDR3: CASSTRGRTNRPQHF. The CDR3 bases are TGTGCCAGTAGTACTAGAGGCAGAACAAATCGGCCCCAGCATTTT.